These T cell receptor beta chains were read from a single sample in a study of cytomegalovirus exposure and HLA in healthy donors. The method was immunoSEQ multiplex PCR; TCRdb's version includes in-frame clones alone and lacks a portion of them. The sample holds about 120,000 clones, 15% seen once. The material sequenced was PBMCs. These receptors all stem from a woman aged 18-30 years in good health and CMV-seronegative. CDR3s include the opening cysteine and the closing phenylalanine or tryptophan. D genes are given only for firm matches. The size of a clone is reported for some rows only, either as once, few or many, or as a class for expanded clones.

j_gene: TRBJ2-7
d_gene: .
v_gene: TRBV6-1
abundance: .
CDR3nt: TGTGCCAGCAGCCCTAGTAGGGGTAGATACGAGCAGTACTTC
CDR3aa: CASSPSRGRYEQYF

j_gene: TRBJ1-1
d_gene: .
v_gene: TRBV18
abundance: .
CDR3nt: TGTGCCAGCTCATCTGAGTTGAACACTGAAGCTTTCTTT
CDR3aa: CASSSELNTEAFF

j_gene: TRBJ2-7
d_gene: TRBD2
v_gene: TRBV15
abundance: few
CDR3nt: TGTGCCACCAGCAGAGTAACCGGGACTAGCGGATACGAGCAGTACTTC
CDR3aa: CATSRVTGTSGYEQYF

j_gene: TRBJ2-5
d_gene: .
v_gene: TRBV5-4
abundance: .
CDR3nt: TGTGCCAGCAGCCCAAGGCCGGGACTTCTCCTCCAAGAGACCCAGTACTTC
CDR3aa: CASSPRPGLLLQETQYF

j_gene: TRBJ1-1
d_gene: TRBD1
v_gene: TRBV9
abundance: .
CDR3nt: TGTGCCAGCAGCTCCCCGGACAGGGGGCGGTTAGGGAACACTGAAGCTTTCTTT
CDR3aa: CASSSPDRGRLGNTEAFF

j_gene: TRBJ2-7
d_gene: TRBD2
v_gene: TRBV11-1
abundance: .
CDR3nt: TGTGCCAGCAGCCCGGGACTAGCGTACGAGCAGTACTTC
CDR3aa: CASSPGLAYEQYF

j_gene: TRBJ2-7
d_gene: TRBD1
v_gene: TRBV5-4
abundance: .
CDR3nt: TGTGCCAGCAGCCCCGACAGGGGGCTGTTCTCCTACGAGCAGTACTTC
CDR3aa: CASSPDRGLFSYEQYF

j_gene: TRBJ2-1
d_gene: TRBD2
v_gene: TRBV6-1
abundance: .
CDR3nt: TGTGCCACCGAGGGACTAGCGGAATCCTACAATGAGCAGTTCTTC
CDR3aa: CATEGLAESYNEQFF

j_gene: TRBJ2-2
d_gene: TRBD2
v_gene: TRBV7-2
abundance: .
CDR3nt: TGTGCCAGCGGCCTAGCGGGGAGGGCCGGGGAGCTGTTTTTT
CDR3aa: CASGLAGRAGELFF

j_gene: TRBJ1-4
d_gene: .
v_gene: TRBV5-4
abundance: .
CDR3nt: TGTGCCAGCAGCTTGCGTCCGGGTGGTGAAAAACTGTTTTTT
CDR3aa: CASSLRPGGEKLFF

j_gene: TRBJ2-6
d_gene: .
v_gene: TRBV27
abundance: few
CDR3nt: TGTGCCAGCAGGCGGGCTGGGGCCAACGTCCTGACTTTC
CDR3aa: CASRRAGANVLTF

j_gene: TRBJ2-7
d_gene: TRBD2
v_gene: TRBV11-2
abundance: few
CDR3nt: TGTGCCAGCAGCCGTAGCGGGGGGGACTACGAGCAGTACTTC
CDR3aa: CASSRSGGDYEQYF

j_gene: TRBJ2-2
d_gene: .
v_gene: TRBV7-9
abundance: .
CDR3nt: TGTGCCAGCAGAAGTTTGGCCCGGGACACCGGGGAGCTGTTTTTT
CDR3aa: CASRSLARDTGELFF

j_gene: TRBJ2-1
d_gene: .
v_gene: TRBV27
abundance: .
CDR3nt: TGTGCCAGCAGCCTTGGCGGGGCGGGGCAGTTCTTC
CDR3aa: CASSLGGAGQFF